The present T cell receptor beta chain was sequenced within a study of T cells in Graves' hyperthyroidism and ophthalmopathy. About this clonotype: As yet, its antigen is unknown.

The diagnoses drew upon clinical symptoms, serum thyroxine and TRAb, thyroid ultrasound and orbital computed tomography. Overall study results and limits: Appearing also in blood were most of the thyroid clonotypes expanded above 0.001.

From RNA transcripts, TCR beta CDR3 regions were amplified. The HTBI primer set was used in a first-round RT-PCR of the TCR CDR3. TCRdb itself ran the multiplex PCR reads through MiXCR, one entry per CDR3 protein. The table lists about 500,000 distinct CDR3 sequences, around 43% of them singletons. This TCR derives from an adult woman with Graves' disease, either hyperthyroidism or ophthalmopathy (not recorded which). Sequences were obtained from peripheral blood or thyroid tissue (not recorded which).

Here the CDR3 reads CSVESGEQFF. DNA of the CDR3: TGCAGCGTTGAAAGTGGTGAGCAGTTCTTC. J is TRBJ2-7 and V is TRBV29-1; D gene ambiguous. The DNA end favors TRBJ2-1, so the J call may be wrong. The V gene's germline CDR1 is SQVTM and CDR2 ANQGSEA. The CDR3 runs to 10 residues.